One and the same sample provided the 27 T cell receptor beta chains below, sequenced in a study of T cell clusters in autoimmune cytopenias. About 37,500 genome equivalents of blood DNA were amplified for TRB. Multiplex touch-down PCR amplified TRB using TRB-A and TRB-B pools in one tube. Following a re-call of the multiplex PCR reads, TCRdb has one entry per CDR3 protein and lacks DNA. This sample lists 7,500 to 8,000 distinct CDR3 sequences; its ten largest clones have roughly a third. These data were also reused for a study on T cell repertoires in aging, cancer and after chemotherapy.

Sequenced material: peripheral blood. These TCRs come from a human donor with an autoimmune cytopenia or autoimmune hepatitis (not recorded which).

The V and J genes are TRBV11-2 and TRBJ2-1; TCRdb calls TRBD2, which cannot be checked without DNA. Germline V lookup: CDR1 SGHAT, CDR2 FQNNGV. The CDR3 covers 16 residues. This CDR3 is CASSLLAGATYNEQFF.

The rearrangement uses TRBV29-1 and TRBJ2-3; absent DNA, TCRdb's TRBD1 call cannot be checked. The CDR3 spans 16 residues. Per germline, CDR1 SQVTM and CDR2 ANQGSEA. The CDR3 sequence is CSVVLTGQGLRDTQYF.

This sequence joins TRBV9 and TRBJ2-1. CDR1 SGDLS and CDR2 YYNGEE come from the germline V gene. The CDR3 sequence is 13 residues long. CDR3 loop: CASSRRIFNEQFF.

The rearrangement links TRBV18 to TRBJ2-3. The germline V gene encodes CDR1 KGHSH and CDR2 LQKENI. This CDR3 spans 12 amino acids. CDR3: CASSPNTDTQYF.

The chain joins TRBV19 to TRBJ2-2. The CDR3 contains 14 residues. The germline V gene encodes CDR1 LNHDA and CDR2 SQIVND (reference sequence). The CDR3 protein is CASSIDGVAGELFF.

V and J are TRBV7-2 and TRBJ2-2. This CDR3 is 13 amino acids long. Germline CDR1 SGHTA, CDR2 FQGNSA. CDR3 residues: CASSLKITGELFF.

The chain joins TRBV27 to TRBJ2-1; the D call from TCRdb, TRBD1, cannot be confirmed without DNA. CDR3 length: 15 residues. Germline V gives CDR1 MNHEY, CDR2 SMNVEV (reference sequence). The CDR3 protein is CASSSIGGPNNEQFF.

This chain links TRBV10-3 with TRBJ2-7; there is no DNA to check the TCRdb D call of TRBD1. Germline V gives CDR1 ENHRY, CDR2 SYGVKD. The CDR3 loop spans 14 amino acids. The CDR3 spells CAISESTPGDEQYF.

This chain uses TRBV5-1 with TRBJ2-7. CDR3 length: 11 amino acids. Germline CDR1 reads SGHRS; CDR2 reads YFSETQ. CDR3 amino acids: CASMVDYEQYF.

The chain links TRBV7-9 to TRBJ2-7. CDR1 is SEHNR and CDR2 is FQNEAQ in the germline V gene (reference sequence). There are 14 residues in the CDR3. The CDR3: CASSLAGIGYEQYF.

The chain is built from TRBV6-5 and TRBJ1-1; without DNA, the TCRdb call of TRBD1 cannot be checked. The CDR3 totals 13 residues. The germline CDR1 and CDR2 sequences are MNHEY and SVGAGI. The CDR3 sequence: CASSRTGNTEAFF.

Its frequency marks this clonotype as medium-sized (0.01 to 0.1%). This chain joins TRBV29-1 and TRBJ2-7; TCRdb's D gene call, TRBD1, goes unchecked for lack of DNA. CDR1 is SQVTM, CDR2 ANQGSEA, per germline. CDR3 length equals 14 residues. CDR3 region: CSVEDRAGGYEQYF.

The gene calls are TRBV4-1 and TRBJ2-3. Germline assignment: CDR1 MGHRA and CDR2 YSYEKL. There are 16 residues in the CDR3. CDR3 in amino acids: CASSQEASTPTDTQYF.

The rearrangement links TRBV6-5 to TRBJ1-1. The CDR3 has 11 amino acids. Germline CDR1 is MNHEY and CDR2 is SVGAGI. The CDR3 protein is CASRGRSEAFF.

V is TRBV4-1 and J is TRBJ1-1. The CDR3 is 15 amino acids. Germline V gene lookup returns CDR1 MGHRA and CDR2 YSYEKL. This CDR3 reads CASSQGIGSYTEAFF.

The chain joins TRBV12-3 or TRBV12-4 to TRBJ1-1. The CDR3 is 14 amino acids. CDR3 residues: CASSLASSNTEAFF.

The chain links TRBV5-1 to TRBJ1-1; as DNA is missing, the TRBD1 call by TCRdb cannot be tested. The germline gives CDR1 SGHRS, CDR2 YFSETQ. The CDR3 covers 13 residues. CDR3 region: CASSASGFTEAFF.

The chain uses TRBV5-6 and TRBJ1-1; TCRdb reports TRBD1, a call that lacks DNA to check it against. The CDR3 length is 17 residues. Per the germline V gene, CDR1 is SGHDT and CDR2 is YYEEEE. CDR3 in amino acids: CASSLTTGGRGRTEAFF.

This chain uses TRBV19 with TRBJ1-1. The CDR3 runs 13 residues. CDR1 LNHDA and CDR2 SQIVND come from the germline V gene (reference sequence). The CDR3 is CASIPPGGRGAFF.

This rearrangement joins TRBV12-3 or TRBV12-4 to TRBJ2-7; TCRdb gives TRBD1 as the D gene, but with no DNA this cannot be confirmed. The CDR3 length is 15 residues. The CDR3 sequence is CASSEPGQGHIEQYF.

The J gene is TRBJ2-2, the V gene TRBV6-5; TCRdb proposes TRBD1, but this gene call is untestable without DNA. Germline loops: CDR1 MNHEY, CDR2 SVGAGI. CDR3 length: 16 amino acids. The CDR3 reads CASSLGLGQFTGELFF.

V usage is TRBV7-9 and J usage is TRBJ1-1; TCRdb returns TRBD1, unconfirmable since there is no DNA. CDR3 length: 14 amino acids. Germline V gene sequence: CDR1 SEHNR, CDR2 FQNEAQ (reference sequence). CDR3 loop: CASSLEGGVPEAFF.

The rearrangement joins TRBV12-3 or TRBV12-4 to TRBJ2-2. This CDR3 contains 14 residues. The CDR3 protein is CASKRTGNTGELFF.

V gene TRBV5-1 combines with J gene TRBJ2-5; TCRdb gives TRBD2 as the D gene, but with no DNA this cannot be confirmed. Germline V gene data show CDR1 as SGHRS and CDR2 as YFSETQ. The CDR3 runs 15 residues. The CDR3 reads CASSLVAGGFAAQYF.

This clonotype is medium-sized by frequency. The chain is built from TRBV4-1 and TRBJ2-5; the D call from TCRdb, TRBD2, cannot be confirmed without DNA. The CDR3 loop spans 17 amino acids. The V gene's germline CDR1 is MGHRA and CDR2 YSYEKL. The CDR3 protein is CASSHPTGASGEETQYF.

The chain employs TRBV5-1 and TRBJ2-3; TCRdb lists TRBD2, though no DNA is available to test this call. Germline V gives CDR1 SGHRS, CDR2 YFSETQ. This CDR3 is 16 amino acids long. CDR3 amino acids: CASSTGLAGITDTQYF.

The CDR3 sequence: CSARELQGKIYEQYF. The chain combines TRBV20-1 with TRBJ2-7; the D gene TCRdb calls, TRBD1, cannot be checked with no DNA. This CDR3 has 15 residues. Germline CDR1 reads DFQATT; CDR2 reads SNEGSKA (reference sequence).